Sequencing of this TCR beta chain was carried out in a study of blood T cell repertoires in COVID-19. For the study at large: Italy, Spain and the United States were the sources of the convalescent and acute COVID-19 samples. PBMCs, B-cell-depleted T cells, or T cells were the source of the cDNA or gDNA that made up the material.

V shed 3 bases and J 2 bases; nucleotides not matched to a gene: 6. CDR3 length equals 16 residues. Germline V CDR1 and CDR2: LGHDT, YNNKEL (reference sequence). This clone showed up just once. As handled by the study authors: For nucleated cells, counts were estimated from reference gene primer amplification. Using immunoSEQ multiplex PCR, the repertoire was profiled, and TCRdb retains in-frame clones only, with some absent. That table furnishes V, J and clone size, whereas the DNA furnished D and trimming. The table lists 200,000 to 300,000 clones, around four fifths of them singletons, with 6% to 7% in the top ten.

The V and J genes are TRBV3-1 (or the pseudogene TRBV3-2) and TRBJ2-2; the match to TRBD1 covers 7 bases. This TCR derives from a woman aged 55-69 years with active or convalescent COVID-19. The sequenced material came from peripheral blood. This CDR3 is CASSQYWDSNTGELFF. The CDR3 coding sequence is TGTGCCAGCAGCCAGTACTGGGACAGCAACACCGGGGAGCTGTTTTTT.